This is a list of T cell receptor beta chains from one sample in a study of control samples from healthy donors and cancer patients. Assay: immunoSEQ multiplex PCR; the TCRdb copy retains only in-frame clones and omits some. This sample has some 120,000 clones, with over 85% found just once. The specimen was blood. The receptor set was obtained from a man aged 25-40 years in good health. The CDR3 runs from the conserved cysteine through the conserved F or W. Each record gives: V gene, clone size, J gene, D gene, CDR3 length, CDR3 protein, CDR3 DNA. D genes are given only for firm matches. A row's size may be missing; if present it is once, few, many or a size class.

V: TRBV19
size: -
J: TRBJ2-2
D: TRBD1
length: 17
CDR3: CASRNEGAKSNTGELFF
DNA: TGTGCCAGTCGCAATGAGGGGGCAAAGAGCAACACCGGGGAGCTGTTTTTT

V: TRBV6-6
size: -
J: TRBJ2-1
D: -
length: 13
CDR3: CASYARSYNEQFF
DNA: TGTGCCAGCTACGCGAGGTCCTACAATGAGCAGTTCTTC

V: TRBV27
size: -
J: TRBJ2-5
D: TRBD1
length: 13
CDR3: CASSLGQQETQYF
DNA: TGTGCCAGCAGTTTGGGACAGCAAGAGACCCAGTACTTC

V: TRBV19
size: few
J: TRBJ1-2
D: -
length: 12
CDR3: CASRGGNYGYTF
DNA: TGTGCCAGTAGGGGAGGGAACTATGGCTACACCTTC

V: TRBV4-2
size: -
J: TRBJ2-3
D: -
length: 17
CDR3: CASSQDGYKGLIDTQYF
DNA: TGTGCCAGCAGCCAAGACGGGTACAAGGGGCTCATAGATACGCAGTATTTT

V: TRBV5-1
size: -
J: TRBJ1-4
D: -
length: 16
CDR3: CASSPVGGATNEKLFF
DNA: TGCGCCAGCAGCCCGGTCGGGGGGGCAACTAATGAAAAACTGTTTTTT

V: TRBV3-1/TRBV3-2
size: -
J: TRBJ2-7
D: -
length: 15
CDR3: CASSQGVVRLREQYF
DNA: TGTGCCAGCAGCCAAGGGGTGGTCAGGCTCCGTGAGCAGTACTTC

V: TRBV18
size: once
J: TRBJ1-1
D: -
length: 13
CDR3: CASSGGKGTEAFF
DNA: TGTGCCAGCTCAGGAGGAAAGGGCACTGAAGCTTTCTTT

V: TRBV7-9
size: -
J: TRBJ2-3
D: TRBD2
length: 17
CDR3: CASSRRGSGGYTDTQYF
DNA: TGTGCCAGCAGCAGGAGGGGGAGCGGGGGGTACACAGATACGCAGTATTTT

V: TRBV7-9
size: -
J: TRBJ1-2
D: TRBD1
length: 15
CDR3: CASSLSAGRGDGYTF
DNA: TGTGCCAGCAGCTTAAGCGCGGGCAGGGGGGATGGCTACACCTTC

V: TRBV2
size: -
J: TRBJ2-2
D: TRBD2
length: 16
CDR3: CASSGTSGLNTGELFF
DNA: TGTGCCAGCAGTGGGACTAGCGGCTTGAACACCGGGGAGCTGTTTTTT

V: TRBV18
size: -
J: TRBJ1-4
D: -
length: 17
CDR3: CASSPKIPGGTNEKLFF
DNA: TGTGCCAGCTCGCCCAAGATACCAGGAGGAACTAATGAAAAACTGTTTTTT

V: TRBV2
size: once
J: TRBJ2-1
D: -
length: 15
CDR3: CASRGGGRERDEQFF
DNA: TGTGCCAGCAGAGGAGGAGGTAGGGAAAGAGATGAGCAGTTCTTC

V: TRBV9
size: -
J: TRBJ2-3
D: -
length: 15
CDR3: CASSQEGDSTDTQYF
DNA: TGTGCCAGCAGCCAAGAGGGAGATAGCACAGATACGCAGTATTTT

V: TRBV6-1
size: -
J: TRBJ1-1
D: -
length: 13
CDR3: CASSERESTEAFF
DNA: TGTGCCAGCAGTGAAAGGGAGAGCACTGAAGCTTTCTTT

V: TRBV11-2
size: -
J: TRBJ2-5
D: -
length: 15
CDR3: CASSLSGTRGETQYF
DNA: TGTGCCAGCAGCTTGTCGGGAACCCGGGGAGAGACCCAGTACTTC

V: TRBV6-5
size: -
J: TRBJ1-2
D: TRBD1
length: 14
CDR3: CASRGDRGPRGYTF
DNA: TGTGCCAGCAGAGGGGACAGGGGGCCGAGGGGCTACACCTTC

V: TRBV27
size: -
J: TRBJ1-2
D: TRBD1
length: 17
CDR3: CASSLLGQGAFNYGYTF
DNA: TGTGCCAGCAGCCTACTGGGACAGGGCGCCTTTAACTATGGCTACACCTTC

V: TRBV7-2
size: -
J: TRBJ2-1
D: -
length: 13
CDR3: CASSLERAYEQFF
DNA: TGTGCCAGCAGCTTAGAGAGGGCGTATGAGCAGTTCTTC

V: TRBV18
size: -
J: TRBJ2-2
D: TRBD1
length: 14
CDR3: CASSQGAGTGELFF
DNA: TGTGCCAGCTCACAGGGGGCAGGCACCGGGGAGCTGTTTTTT

V: TRBV18
size: -
J: TRBJ2-1
D: TRBD2
length: 15
CDR3: CASSPRAGGGNEQFF
DNA: TGTGCCAGCTCACCACGAGCGGGGGGGGGCAATGAGCAGTTCTTC

V: TRBV7-9
size: -
J: TRBJ2-5
D: -
length: 15
CDR3: CASSLAGASQETQYF
DNA: TGTGCCAGCAGCTTGGCGGGGGCTTCCCAAGAGACCCAGTACTTC

V: TRBV4-1
size: -
J: TRBJ1-3
D: -
length: 16
CDR3: CASSQEGRGPGNTIYF
DNA: TGCGCCAGCAGCCAAGAAGGGCGCGGGCCTGGAAACACCATATATTTT

V: TRBV9
size: -
J: TRBJ1-2
D: -
length: 14
CDR3: CASSVARGNYGYTF
DNA: TGTGCCAGCAGCGTAGCGCGGGGGAACTATGGCTACACCTTC

V: TRBV19
size: -
J: TRBJ2-1
D: -
length: 15
CDR3: CASSLSGTNYNEQFF
DNA: TGTGCCAGTAGCCTCTCAGGAACGAACTACAATGAGCAGTTCTTC

V: TRBV7-2
size: -
J: TRBJ2-2
D: TRBD2
length: 18
CDR3: CASSLVWRGGPHTGELFF
DNA: TGTGCCAGCAGCTTAGTTTGGCGGGGGGGGCCCCACACCGGGGAGCTGTTTTTT

V: TRBV28
size: -
J: TRBJ1-5
D: -
length: 14
CDR3: CASTPPLGRQPQHF
DNA: TGTGCCAGCACTCCCCCTTTGGGGAGGCAGCCCCAGCATTTT

V: TRBV6-2/TRBV6-3
size: once
J: TRBJ2-1
D: -
length: 11
CDR3: CASSYVGEQFF
DNA: TGTGCCAGCAGTTACGTAGGTGAGCAGTTCTTC

V: TRBV5-1
size: -
J: TRBJ2-3
D: -
length: 14
CDR3: CASSSRVEGRTQYF
DNA: TGCGCCAGCAGCTCCCGTGTGGAGGGACGGACGCAGTATTTT

V: TRBV6-5
size: -
J: TRBJ1-4
D: -
length: 16
CDR3: CASSYSLEGENEKLFF
DNA: TGTGCCAGCAGTTACAGTCTGGAGGGGGAGAATGAAAAACTGTTTTTT

V: TRBV24-1
size: -
J: TRBJ2-1
D: -
length: 13
CDR3: CATSVPGLGEQFF
DNA: TGTGCCACCAGTGTCCCAGGGTTAGGTGAGCAGTTCTTC

V: TRBV24-1
size: -
J: TRBJ1-5
D: -
length: 13
CDR3: CATSDPGGQPQHF
DNA: TGTGCCACCAGTGACCCAGGAGGACAGCCCCAGCATTTT

V: TRBV19
size: -
J: TRBJ1-5
D: TRBD1
length: 15
CDR3: CASRPGQAVLQPQHF
DNA: TGTGCCAGTAGGCCGGGACAGGCCGTACTTCAGCCCCAGCATTTT

V: TRBV12-3/TRBV12-4
size: -
J: TRBJ2-7
D: -
length: 12
CDR3: CASRRALYEQYF
DNA: TGTGCCAGCAGGCGAGCGTTATACGAGCAGTACTTC

V: TRBV28
size: -
J: TRBJ2-5
D: TRBD2
length: 14
CDR3: CASSFAGREETQYF
DNA: TGTGCCAGCAGTTTTGCAGGGAGGGAAGAGACCCAGTACTTC

V: TRBV7-9
size: once
J: TRBJ1-2
D: -
length: 11
CDR3: CASSSDREGTF
DNA: TGTGCCAGCAGCTCCGACCGAGAAGGCACCTTC

V: TRBV9
size: -
J: TRBJ2-1
D: -
length: 13
CDR3: CASSPYLADEQFF
DNA: TGTGCCAGCAGCCCATATCTAGCCGATGAGCAGTTCTTC

V: TRBV9
size: -
J: TRBJ2-1
D: -
length: 14
CDR3: CASSVGTQDGEQFF
DNA: TGTGCCAGCAGCGTAGGGACTCAAGACGGTGAGCAGTTCTTC

V: TRBV27
size: -
J: TRBJ1-2
D: TRBD1
length: 14
CDR3: CASSFNRGRGGYTF
DNA: TGTGCCAGCAGTTTCAACAGGGGGCGCGGAGGCTACACCTTC

V: TRBV7-7
size: -
J: TRBJ2-5
D: TRBD2
length: 17
CDR3: CASSLGGGALYQETQYF
DNA: TGTGCCAGCAGCTTAGGCGGGGGGGCCCTGTATCAAGAGACCCAGTACTTC

V: TRBV19
size: -
J: TRBJ1-5
D: -
length: 13
CDR3: CASRADSNQPQHF
DNA: TGTGCCAGCCGGGCGGATAGCAATCAGCCCCAGCATTTT

V: TRBV19
size: -
J: TRBJ1-1
D: -
length: 16
CDR3: CASKERFGALGTEAFF
DNA: TGTGCCAGTAAGGAACGGTTTGGGGCCCTGGGCACTGAAGCTTTCTTT

V: TRBV7-2
size: -
J: TRBJ1-2
D: -
length: 14
CDR3: CASSLAGLFMGYTF
DNA: TGTGCCAGCAGCTTAGCGGGCCTTTTTATGGGCTACACCTTC

V: TRBV5-1
size: -
J: TRBJ2-1
D: -
length: 14
CDR3: CASSLWQGSHEQFF
DNA: TGCGCCAGCAGCTTGTGGCAGGGATCTCATGAGCAGTTCTTC

V: TRBV2
size: -
J: TRBJ1-1
D: -
length: 15
CDR3: CASSEAGAANTEAFF
DNA: TGTGCCAGCAGTGAAGCGGGCGCGGCGAACACTGAAGCTTTCTTT

V: TRBV5-1
size: -
J: TRBJ2-3
D: TRBD2
length: 21
CDR3: CASSLQSRASGGQLRTDTQYF
DNA: TGCGCCAGCAGCTTGCAGTCCAGGGCTAGCGGGGGCCAACTACGCACAGATACGCAGTATTTT

V: TRBV5-6
size: -
J: TRBJ1-1
D: -
length: 15
CDR3: CASSRPGLMNTEAFF
DNA: TGTGCCAGCAGTCGCCCGGGACTCATGAACACTGAAGCTTTCTTT

V: TRBV7-2
size: -
J: TRBJ1-1
D: -
length: 14
CDR3: CASSLAATEPEAFF
DNA: TGTGCCAGCAGCTTAGCGGCCACAGAGCCTGAAGCTTTCTTT

V: TRBV9
size: -
J: TRBJ2-3
D: -
length: 18
CDR3: CASSTGKKSEISTDTQYF
DNA: TGTGCCAGCAGCACGGGGAAGAAAAGCGAGATTAGCACAGATACGCAGTATTTT

V: TRBV19
size: few
J: TRBJ1-2
D: -
length: 15
CDR3: CASSTGISSYYGYTF
DNA: TGTGCCAGTAGCACCGGTATCAGCTCTTACTATGGCTACACCTTC

V: TRBV11-2
size: -
J: TRBJ2-7
D: -
length: 11
CDR3: CASSSRPVQYF
DNA: TGTGCCAGCAGCTCCCGCCCGGTGCAGTACTTC

V: TRBV5-6
size: -
J: TRBJ1-1
D: -
length: 13
CDR3: CASSIGIGPEAFF
DNA: TGTGCCAGCAGCATAGGAATTGGTCCTGAAGCTTTCTTT